The 30 T cell receptor beta chains presented below share a single source sample, sequenced in a study of cytomegalovirus exposure and HLA in healthy donors. The PCR ran on 60 Vbeta and 13 Jbeta primers. The data were produced by immunoSEQ multiplex PCR, yet TCRdb's version contains in-frame clones alone and is incomplete. The sample has approximately 200,000 clones. Sequenced sample: PBMCs. The receptors stem from a boy between 5 and 17 years old in good health and CMV-seronegative.

The chain is built from TRBV2 and TRBJ1-6; no clear D gene. The CDR3 is 13 amino acids. V was shortened by 8 bases and J by 4 bases, with 9 bases between the two germline ends. In germline, CDR1 is SNHLY, CDR2 FYNNEI. The CDR3 DNA sequence: TGTGCCAGCGCGGCTGAATATAATTCACCCCTCCACTTT. Encoded protein: CASAAEYNSPLHF.

V usage is TRBV9 and J usage is TRBJ2-2; D perhaps matches TRBD2 (6 bases). The V gene's germline CDR1 is SGDLS and CDR2 YYNGEE. The V gene lost 4 bases and the J gene lost 3 bases, with 19 bases spanning the gap. CDR3 length: 17 amino acids. The CDR3, as DNA: TGTGCCAGCAGCCCCCGAAGGACCCCGGGGGACACCGGGGAGCTGTTTTTT. This translates into CASSPRRTPGDTGELFF.

The rearrangement links TRBV5-1 to TRBJ2-3, with 7 positions matching TRBD1. V shed 5 bases and J 5 bases; nucleotides not matched to a gene: 8. The CDR3 is 14 residues long. CDR1 and CDR2 from the germline V gene are SGHRS and YFSETQ. The CDR3 DNA reads TGCGCCAGCAGGCCGACAGGGAAGGGAGATACGCAGTATTTT. Translation: CASRPTGKGDTQYF.

The gene calls are TRBV7-9 and TRBJ2-2, with 9 bases fitting TRBD1. J gave up 7 bases and V 5 bases, and 5 bases lay outside the gene matches. The germline CDR1 and CDR2 sequences are SEHNR and FQNEAQ (reference sequence). The length of the CDR3 is 14 residues. CDR3 loop: CASSPRDRDGELFF. The CDR3 DNA reads TGTGCCAGCAGCCCAAGGGACAGGGACGGGGAGCTGTTTTTT.

The gene calls are TRBV27 and TRBJ1-4; D unclear. This CDR3 has 13 residues. Germline values: CDR1 MNHEY, CDR2 SMNVEV (reference sequence). Trimming took 6 bases from V and 12 from J, leaving 17 bases between them. DNA of the CDR3: TGTGCCAGCAGCCAAGGAGGTATCGGGGAACTGTTTTTT. Translation gives CASSQGGIGELFF. The full variable domain, in which reference TRBV27 and TRBJ1-4 provide the parts outside the CDR3, is EAQVTQNPRYLITVTGKKLTVTCSQNMNHEYMSWYRQDPGLGLRQIYYSMNVEVTDKGDVPEGYKVSRKEKRNFPLILESPSPNQTSLYFCASSQGGIGELFFGSGTQLSVL.

The chain couples TRBV7-6 to TRBJ1-2; TRBD1 might be the D (6 bases). Germline CDR1 is SGHVS and CDR2 is FNYEAQ. Trimming took 6 bases from V and 4 from J, leaving 12 bases between them. The CDR3 consists of 13 residues. In DNA, the CDR3 is TGTGCCAGCAGGCAGGACAGCAGCTATGGCTACACCTTC. As protein: CASRQDSSYGYTF.

The J gene is TRBJ2-3, the V gene TRBV5-1; perhaps TRBD2 as D (5 bases). CDR1 is SGHRS and CDR2 is YFSETQ in the germline V gene. V was cut by 2 bases and J by 4 bases, with 11 bases left in between. The CDR3 runs to 14 residues. CDR3 DNA sequence: TGCGCCAGCAGCTTTGGGCTAGCCGCAGATACGCAGTATTTT. This gives the protein CASSFGLAADTQYF.

CDR3 DNA: TGTGCCAGCAGCTTCCAGGGAGGGGTAGGCAATGAGCAGTTCTTC. Translation: CASSFQGGVGNEQFF. The chain has TRBV9 and TRBJ2-1; 7 nucleotides match TRBD2. V trimming: 4 bases; J trimming: 6 bases; junction bases outside the gene matches: 10. The V gene's germline CDR1 is SGDLS and CDR2 YYNGEE. The CDR3 runs to 15 residues.

V is TRBV19 and J is TRBJ2-3, with D tentatively TRBD1 (6 bases). The V end lost 3 bases, the J end lost 2 bases, and 12 bases lay between the germline ends. Germline lookup yields CDR1 LNHDA and CDR2 SQIVND (reference sequence). This CDR3 has 15 amino acids. The CDR3 is CASSMWQGITDTQYF. Written as DNA, the CDR3 is TGTGCCAGTAGTATGTGGCAGGGGATCACAGATACGCAGTATTTT.

In nucleotides, the CDR3 is TGTGCCAGCAGTTACTCGCAGGGCTGGGTGGCCTACGAGCAGTACTTC. Its protein product is CASSYSQGWVAYEQYF. V is TRBV6-5 and J is TRBJ2-7, with D possibly matching TRBD1 (5 bases). CDR3 length: 16 residues. Germline-derived CDR1 and CDR2 are MNHEY and SVGAGI. V gave up 0 bases and J gave up 2 bases, with 14 bases separating them.

The V call is TRBV11-1, the J call TRBJ2-7; no firm D call. V dropped 7 bases and J dropped 4 bases, with 17 bases sitting between them. The CDR3 spans 14 residues. The germline V gene has CDR1 SGHAT and CDR2 FQDESV (reference sequence). The CDR3 DNA follows: TGTGCCAGCACCCTGGGCCGTCCTGGGTACGAGCAGTACTTC. It encodes CASTLGRPGYEQYF.

This sequence joins TRBV5-1 and TRBJ2-2; 7 bases map to TRBD1. The CDR3 totals 15 residues. With V trimmed by 4 bases and J by 6 bases, 9 bases remained unmatched. The germline V gene encodes CDR1 SGHRS and CDR2 YFSETQ. The CDR3 sequence: CASSPPGQVAGELFF. The CDR3 DNA reads TGCGCCAGCAGCCCCCCCGGACAGGTTGCCGGGGAGCTGTTTTTT.

This chain links TRBV19 with TRBJ1-1; D possibly corresponds to TRBD1 (5 bases). Trimming stripped 5 bases from V and 2 bases from J, with 12 bases between. CDR1 and CDR2 from the germline V gene are LNHDA and SQIVND (reference sequence). The CDR3 is 14 amino acids. This CDR3 is CASSVRQYNTEAFF. The CDR3 bases are TGTGCCAGTAGTGTCAGACAGTACAACACTGAAGCTTTCTTT.

The chain has TRBV30 and TRBJ1-1; tentative D call: TRBD1 (5 bases). With 2 bases removed from V and 5 bases from J, the gap between germline ends came to 18 bases. This CDR3 is 15 amino acids long. Germline assignment: CDR1 GTSNPN and CDR2 SVGIG (reference sequence). The CDR3 DNA follows: TGTGCCTGGAGTACGACGGGGGGTGGTGGAACTGAAGCTTTCTTT. Its translation: CAWSTTGGGGTEAFF.

V is TRBV6-5 and J is TRBJ2-2; 7 bases are a match to TRBD1. The J segment lost 5 bases and the V segment lost 6 bases, leaving 3 bases of the junction unmatched. The CDR3 has 13 residues. Germline loops: CDR1 MNHEY, CDR2 SVGAGI. This chain's CDR3 is CASRTGWTGELFF. CDR3 DNA: TGTGCCAGCAGGACAGGGTGGACCGGGGAGCTGTTTTTT.

The chain uses TRBV19 and TRBJ2-5, with 7 nucleotides matching TRBD1. The ends lost 4 bases at V and 5 bases at J; junction bases unmatched: 10. The CDR3 is 15 residues long. The germline V gene has CDR1 LNHDA and CDR2 SQIVND (reference sequence). The CDR3 loop is CASSRVKGASETQYF. The CDR3 DNA is TGTGCCAGTAGTAGGGTGAAGGGGGCGAGTGAGACCCAGTACTTC.

As to this clone: At one of its ends the junction is not consistent with the germline gene, which may arise from a read error. V and J are TRBV5-1 and TRBJ2-1, with 8 nucleotides matching TRBD1. The CDR3 has 14 amino acids. Looked up from germline, CDR1 is SGHRS and CDR2 is YFSETQ. CDR3 nucleotide sequence: TGCGCCAGCAGCCAGGACAGGGTCTACGATGAGCAGTTCTTC. Its protein is CASSQDRVYDEQFF. Full variable domain (rest looked up from reference TRBV5-1 and TRBJ2-1): KAGVTQTPRYLIKTRGQQVTLSCSPISGHRSVSWYQQTPGQGLQFLFEYFSETQRNKGNFPGRFSGRQFSNSRSEMNVSTLELGDSALYLCASSQDRVYDEQFFGPGTRLTVL.

The chain employs TRBV11-2 and TRBJ1-2, with D hard to call. The V gene's germline CDR1 is SGHAT and CDR2 FQNNGV. With 0 bases removed from V and 1 base from J, the gap between germline ends came to 15 bases. The CDR3 length is 17 residues. The CDR3 sequence: CASSLDLGQALNYGYTF. The CDR3, as DNA: TGTGCCAGCAGCTTAGATTTGGGCCAAGCCCTTAACTATGGCTACACCTTC.

The chain recombines TRBV14 with TRBJ2-3, with D tentatively TRBD2 (6 bases). V gave up 2 bases and J gave up 1 base, with 13 bases separating them. The CDR3 loop spans 16 amino acids. Looked up from germline, CDR1 is SGHDN and CDR2 is FVKESK. The CDR3 DNA sequence: TGTGCCAGCAGCCAATATGGCGGGGTCCGCACAGATACGCAGTATTTT. This gives the protein CASSQYGGVRTDTQYF.

This chain uses TRBV2 with TRBJ2-7; the D gene is possibly TRBD2 (6 bases). Trimming cost V 7 bases and J 5 bases, with 18 bases left between them. CDR1 and CDR2 from the germline V gene are SNHLY and FYNNEI. The CDR3 length is 14 residues. CDR3 coding DNA: TGTGCCAGCATTGATTGGGGGGAAGGAGACGAGCAGTACTTC. It is translated as CASIDWGEGDEQYF.

The chain couples TRBV2 to TRBJ2-2, with D maybe TRBD2 (6 bases). This CDR3 contains 16 residues. Germline loops: CDR1 SNHLY, CDR2 FYNNEI. V lost 5 bases, J lost 5 bases, and 18 bases lay in between. In DNA form, the CDR3 reads TGTGCCAGCAGTCCTAACACTCCTGGGGGGACCGGGGAGCTGTTTTTT. It translates to CASSPNTPGGTGELFF.

The chain carries TRBV19 and TRBJ2-1; D perhaps matches TRBD2 (7 bases). The CDR3 runs to 13 residues. Germline CDR1 LNHDA, CDR2 SQIVND (reference sequence). Trimming took 5 bases from V and 8 from J, leaving 13 bases between them. DNA for the CDR3: TGTGCCAGTAGTGTCCAGGGGAGGGATGAGCAGTTCTTC. It specifies CASSVQGRDEQFF.

The rearrangement links TRBV18 to TRBJ2-7, with 9 nucleotides matching TRBD1. Looked up from germline, CDR1 is KGHSH and CDR2 is LQKENI. The CDR3 sequence is 15 residues long. J was trimmed by 3 bases and V by 6 bases; bases with no gene match: 9. The CDR3 sequence is CASSPMGQGLYEQYF. CDR3 DNA sequence: TGTGCCAGCTCCCCGATGGGACAGGGCCTCTACGAGCAGTACTTC.

The genes are TRBV6-6 and TRBJ2-1, with D unclear. V gave up 8 bases and J gave up 1 base, with 6 bases separating them. The germline CDR1 and CDR2 sequences are MNHNY and SVGAGI (reference sequence). The CDR3 covers 12 residues. This CDR3 reads CASVSSYNEQFF. Written as DNA, the CDR3 is TGTGCCAGCGTCTCTTCCTACAATGAGCAGTTCTTC.

The chain employs TRBV9 and TRBJ2-3; 8 positions match TRBD2. The CDR3 totals 15 residues. Germline-derived CDR1 and CDR2 are SGDLS and YYNGEE. After removal of 6 bases from V and 0 bases from J, the junction contained 6 bases not matched to a gene. The CDR3 sequence is CASTKTSASTDTQYF. The CDR3 DNA sequence: TGTGCCAGCACCAAGACTAGCGCCAGCACAGATACGCAGTATTTT.

The genes are TRBV18 and TRBJ2-4, with a weak D call TRBD2 (6 bases). V was shortened by 1 base and J by 6 bases, with 13 bases between the two germline ends. CDR1 KGHSH and CDR2 LQKENI come from the germline V gene. The CDR3 is 15 residues long. CDR3 sequence (DNA): TGTGCCAGCTCACCACAGGAGGGCGGGGTAAACATTCAGTACTTC. Its protein is CASSPQEGGVNIQYF.

The chain recombines TRBV5-8 with TRBJ1-5; 9 bases line up with TRBD1. V lost 4 bases, J lost 12 bases, and 14 bases stayed unmatched. From germline, CDR1 is SGHTS and CDR2 YDEGEE. This CDR3 contains 15 residues. This chain's CDR3 is CASSRTGTGFQGQHF. CDR3 bases: TGTGCCAGCAGCAGAACCGGGACAGGGTTTCAGGGCCAGCATTTT.

The chain joins TRBV15 to TRBJ1-1; possible D gene TRBD1, 6 bases. The CDR3 covers 14 residues. Trimming took 3 bases from V and 7 from J, leaving 15 bases between them. Germline V gene data show CDR1 as LNHNV and CDR2 as YYDKDF (reference sequence). The CDR3 sequence is CATSRAGTQVEAFF. The DNA for the CDR3 is TGTGCCACCAGCAGGGCCGGGACACAAGTTGAAGCTTTCTTT.

The rearrangement links TRBV4-2 to TRBJ2-7; possibly TRBD1 for D (6 bases). The CDR3 length is 15 residues. The germline V and J ends were trimmed by 4 bases and 2 bases, with 15 bases remaining between them. Looked up from germline, CDR1 is LGHNA and CDR2 is YNFKEQ. CDR3 sequence (DNA): TGTGCCAGCAGCCGAAGAATGGGGGCCCCCTACGAGCAGTACTTC. It encodes CASSRRMGAPYEQYF.

The V call is TRBV5-6, the J call TRBJ1-2, with D perhaps matching TRBD1 (5 bases). The CDR3 covers 14 residues. Trimming stripped 1 base from V and 4 bases from J, with 11 bases between. The germline V gene has CDR1 SGHDT and CDR2 YYEEEE. The CDR3: CASSLLTEVYGYTF. The CDR3 nucleotides read TGTGCCAGCAGCTTGTTGACAGAGGTCTATGGCTACACCTTC.